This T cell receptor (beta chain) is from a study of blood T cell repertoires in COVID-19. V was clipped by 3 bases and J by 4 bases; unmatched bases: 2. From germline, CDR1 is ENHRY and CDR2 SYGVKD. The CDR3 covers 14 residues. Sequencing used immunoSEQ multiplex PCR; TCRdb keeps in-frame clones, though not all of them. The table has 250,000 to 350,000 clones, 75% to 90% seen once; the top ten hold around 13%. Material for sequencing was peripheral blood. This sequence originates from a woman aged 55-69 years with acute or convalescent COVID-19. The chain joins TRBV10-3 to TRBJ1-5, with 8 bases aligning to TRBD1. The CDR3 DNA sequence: TGTGCCATCAGTGAACAGGGGGGGAATCAGCCCCAGCATTTT. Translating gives CAISEQGGNQPQHF.